This record concerns one TCR beta chain sequence. Its antigen is undetermined. The source of the sample is a study of long-term antiretroviral therapy in people with HIV. Study-wide points: The clones with expansion before ART were dominant in the repertoire at all time points.

Two or more post-ART PBMC samples, plus at least one pre-ART sample, were available for each donor. Version v3.0 of the immunoSEQ assay was performed at survey level. Produced via immunoSEQ multiplex PCR; TCRdb's table is partial and in-frame only. Of around 30,000 clones in the sample, more than 85% are singletons; the top ten hold over 6%. The CDR3 has 15 residues. Germline V CDR1 and CDR2: SGHKS, YYEKEE (reference sequence). Trimming left V 5 bases short and J 1 base short, with 13 bases between. This specimen was unsorted PBMCs, taken approximately 6.5 years after starting antiretroviral therapy. This TCR came from a woman in her 40s with HIV. The rearrangement links TRBV5-5 to TRBJ1-5, with a possible D match to TRBD1 (5 bases). The CDR3 sequence: CASSGTLLSNQPQHF. For the CDR3, the DNA is TGTGCCAGCAGTGGGACGCTCCTGAGCAATCAGCCCCAGCATTTT.